This TCR beta chain was profiled in a study of T-cell memory formation after mild COVID-19. At the level of the study: TCR clusters were mostly donor specific.

Looked up from germline, CDR1 is SGHVS and CDR2 is FQNEAQ. The CDR3 contains 15 residues when both ends are counted. General study findings and limits: Whereas later expanders leaned CD4+, clones contracting day 15 to 85 showed a balanced CD4/CD8 makeup. Whether second-wave clones peaking at day 37 were SARS-CoV-2 specific went unconfirmed.

As regards this clonotype: Its antigen is as yet unknown. No DNA is shown, since the ends of the CDR3 on it are uncertain; the CDR3 is the one TCRdb lists.

The 5'RACE method, run with constant-segment primers, produced TCR alpha and TCR beta cDNA libraries (carrying sample barcodes and UMIs). TCRdb recomputed calls from the 5' RACE reads with MiXCR, one row per CDR3 protein. Of hundreds of thousands of distinct CDR3 sequences listed, around 15% are singletons. The chain joins TRBV7-8 to TRBJ2-2. The clonotype originates from a man in his late teens or twenties who had mild COVID-19 (a few samples of this study predate the infection). Cell type and time point are not known. The sequencing sample was made of PBMCs or a T cell subset sorted from them (not recorded which). CDR3 loop: CASSAVANTGELFFF.